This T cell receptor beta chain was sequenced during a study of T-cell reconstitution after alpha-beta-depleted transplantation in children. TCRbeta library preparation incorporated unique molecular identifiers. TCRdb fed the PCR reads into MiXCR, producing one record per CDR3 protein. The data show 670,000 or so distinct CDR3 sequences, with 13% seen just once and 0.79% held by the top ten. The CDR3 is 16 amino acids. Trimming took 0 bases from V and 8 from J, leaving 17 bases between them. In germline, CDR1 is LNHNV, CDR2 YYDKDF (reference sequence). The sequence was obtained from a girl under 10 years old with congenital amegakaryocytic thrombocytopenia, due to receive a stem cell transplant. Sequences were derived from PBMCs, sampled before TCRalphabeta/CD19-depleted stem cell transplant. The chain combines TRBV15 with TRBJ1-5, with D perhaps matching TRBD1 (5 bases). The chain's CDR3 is CATSRDHVGVGEPQHF. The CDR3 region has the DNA TGTGCCACCAGCAGAGACCACGTAGGGGTGGGTGAGCCCCAGCATTTT.